This entry concerns a single TCR beta chain. Its specificity is not known. This sample was included in a study of shared clonotypes between healthy human individuals. Overall study context: Contributing individuals were a couple of females and a few males aged 18 to 49.

Germline-derived CDR1 and CDR2 are SGHTA and FQGNSA. There are 14 residues in the CDR3. Trimming stripped 3 bases from V and 4 bases from J, with 12 bases between. CD45RO-negative, CCR7-positively selected cells formed the naive CD8 fraction, excluding terminally differentiated effector memory CD45RA+ cells. Clones were sequenced by immunoSEQ multiplex PCR, and TCRdb holds only the in-frame ones, with some missing. Of approximately 2,000,000 clones in the sample, around 93% were seen once. Overall study results and limits: Naive CD4 clonotypes overlapped across several donors at 4.5% to 5.5%.

Material for sequencing was naive CD8+ T cells from PBMCs. The TCR sequence derives from a man younger than 35 in good health. Some clones in this sample may be carry-over from other donors' samples. The rearrangement links TRBV7-2 to TRBJ1-1, with D hard to call. The CDR3 nucleotides are TGTGCCAGCAGCTTTGTTGCGTTTGGCACTGAAGCTTTCTTT. Translated: CASSFVAFGTEAFF.